The sample holds many counts of the clone carrying this TCR beta chain. Antigen specificity is unknown. Sequence at one end of the junction differs from germline and may be a read error. CDR3 size: 15 residues. CDR1 and CDR2 from the germline V gene are ENHRY and SYGVKD. Hyperthyroidism patients were newly diagnosed, ill under 2 months, and aged 18 to 65 years. The study excluded patients with other autoimmune diseases, uncontrolled infections, pregnancy or lactation. Clinicians diagnosed using symptoms, serum thyroxine, TRAb, thyroid ultrasound and orbital computed tomography. This sample was taken from a study of Graves' ophthalmopathy and Graves' hyperthyroidism. Study-level findings and limits: Its predictions of ophthalmopathy progression gave the model roughly 71% sensitivity and 72.22% specificity.

As the template, RNA transcripts were used to amplify TCR beta CDR3 regions. HTBI primers were employed in first-round RT-PCR, then a second-round multiplex PCR followed. In TCRdb, the multiplex PCR reads were re-called with MiXCR into one record per CDR3 protein. The sample yields over a million distinct CDR3 sequences, roughly 35% seen once. Sequences were obtained from peripheral blood or thyroid tissue (not recorded which). This chain joins TRBV10-3 and TRBJ2-7; TRBD2 matches at 11 bases. The receptor was derived from an adult man with Graves' hyperthyroidism. The chain's CDR3 is CASSAHSGREYEQYF. CDR3 nucleotide sequence: TGTGCCAGCAGTGCGCATAGCGGGAGGGAGTACGAGCAGTACTTC.